This T cell receptor (beta chain) is from a study of control samples from healthy donors and cancer patients. The assay was immunoSEQ multiplex PCR, and TCRdb's table has in-frame clones only and misses some. The repertoire has under 200,000 clones, roughly nine tenths of them found once; the top ten carry approximately 1.5%. The material sequenced was blood. The TCR originated in a woman younger than 45 in good health.

The CDR3 region has the DNA TGTGCCAGCAGCTCTCGGATACTCAGCACAGATACGCAGTATTTT. Translated, it gives CASSSRILSTDTQYF. The rearrangement links TRBV11-2 to TRBJ2-3; no firm D call. V lost 4 bases to trimming and J lost 0 bases, with 11 bases between them. CDR3 length: 15 amino acids. Germline CDR1 SGHAT, CDR2 FQNNGV. The entire variable domain, with the rest obtained from reference TRBV11-2 and TRBJ2-3, is as follows: EAGVAQSPRYKIIEKRQSVAFWCNPISGHATLYWYQQILGQGPKLLIQFQNNGVVDDSQLPKDRFSAERLKGVDSTLKIQPAKLEDSAVYLCASSSRILSTDTQYFGPGTRLTVL.